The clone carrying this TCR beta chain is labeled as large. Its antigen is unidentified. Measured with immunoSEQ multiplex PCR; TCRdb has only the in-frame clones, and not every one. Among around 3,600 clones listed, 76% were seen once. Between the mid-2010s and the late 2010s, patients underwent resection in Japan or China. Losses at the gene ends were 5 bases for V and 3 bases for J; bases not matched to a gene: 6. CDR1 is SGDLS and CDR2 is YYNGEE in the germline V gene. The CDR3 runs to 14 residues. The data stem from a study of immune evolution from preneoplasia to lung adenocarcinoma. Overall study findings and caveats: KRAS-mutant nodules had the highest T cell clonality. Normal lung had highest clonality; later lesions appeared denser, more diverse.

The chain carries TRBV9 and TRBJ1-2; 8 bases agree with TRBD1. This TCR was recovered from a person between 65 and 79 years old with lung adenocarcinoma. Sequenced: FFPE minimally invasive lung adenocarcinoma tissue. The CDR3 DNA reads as TGTGCCAGCAGGATGGACAGGGAGGACTATGGCTACACCTTC. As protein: CASRMDREDYGYTF.